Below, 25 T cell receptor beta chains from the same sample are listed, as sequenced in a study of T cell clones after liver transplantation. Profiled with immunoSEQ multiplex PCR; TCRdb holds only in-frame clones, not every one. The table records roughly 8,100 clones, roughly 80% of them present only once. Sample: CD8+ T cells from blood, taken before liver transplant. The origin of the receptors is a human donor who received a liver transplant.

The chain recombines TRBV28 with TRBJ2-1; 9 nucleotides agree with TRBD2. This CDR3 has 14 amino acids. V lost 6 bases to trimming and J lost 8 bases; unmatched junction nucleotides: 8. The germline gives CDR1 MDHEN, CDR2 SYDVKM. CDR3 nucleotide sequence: TGTGCCAGCAGGACGGGACTAGCATTGGATGAGCAGTTCTTC. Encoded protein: CASRTGLALDEQFF.

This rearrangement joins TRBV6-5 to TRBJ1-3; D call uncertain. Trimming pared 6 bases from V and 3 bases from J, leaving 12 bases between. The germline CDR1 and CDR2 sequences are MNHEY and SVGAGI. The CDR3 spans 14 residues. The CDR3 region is CASSPLLYGNTIYF. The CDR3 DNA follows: TGTGCCAGCAGCCCTCTATTATATGGAAACACCATATATTTT.

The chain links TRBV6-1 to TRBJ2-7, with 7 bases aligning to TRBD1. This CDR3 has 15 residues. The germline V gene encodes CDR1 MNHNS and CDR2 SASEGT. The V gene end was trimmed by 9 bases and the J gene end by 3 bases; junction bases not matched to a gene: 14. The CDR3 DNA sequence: TGTGCCAGTAAAAAGGAACCGGGACAGTTCTACGAGCAGTACTTC. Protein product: CASKKEPGQFYEQYF.

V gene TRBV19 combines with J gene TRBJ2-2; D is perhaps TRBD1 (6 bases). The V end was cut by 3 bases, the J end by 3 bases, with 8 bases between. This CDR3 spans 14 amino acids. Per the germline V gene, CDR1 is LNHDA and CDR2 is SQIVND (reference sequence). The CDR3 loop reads CASSMGHYTGELFF. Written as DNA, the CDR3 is TGTGCCAGTAGTATGGGACACTACACCGGGGAGCTGTTTTTT.

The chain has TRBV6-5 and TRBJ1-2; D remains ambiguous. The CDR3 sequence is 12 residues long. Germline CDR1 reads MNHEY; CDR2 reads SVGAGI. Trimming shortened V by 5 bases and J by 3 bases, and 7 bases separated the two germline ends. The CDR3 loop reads CASSTVDYGYTF. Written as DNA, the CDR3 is TGTGCCAGCAGTACAGTGGACTATGGCTACACCTTC.

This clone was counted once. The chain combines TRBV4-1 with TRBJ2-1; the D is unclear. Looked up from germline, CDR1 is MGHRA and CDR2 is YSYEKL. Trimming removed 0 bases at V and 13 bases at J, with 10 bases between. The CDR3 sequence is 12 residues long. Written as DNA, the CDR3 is TGCGCCAGCAGCCAAGAGGGCACGCCACAGTTCTTC. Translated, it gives CASSQEGTPQFF.

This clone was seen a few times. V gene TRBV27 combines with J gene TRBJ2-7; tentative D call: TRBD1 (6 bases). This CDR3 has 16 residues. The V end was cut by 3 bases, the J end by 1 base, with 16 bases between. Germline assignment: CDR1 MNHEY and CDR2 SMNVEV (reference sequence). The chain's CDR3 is CASSLSSTGGSYEQYF. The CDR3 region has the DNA TGTGCCAGCAGTTTGTCTTCGACAGGTGGGTCCTACGAGCAGTACTTC.

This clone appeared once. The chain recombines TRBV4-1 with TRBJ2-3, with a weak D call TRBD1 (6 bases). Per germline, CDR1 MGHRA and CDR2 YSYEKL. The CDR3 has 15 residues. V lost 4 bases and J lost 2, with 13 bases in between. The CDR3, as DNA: TGCGCCAGCAGCCCTCGGGACACCAACACAGATACGCAGTATTTT. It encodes CASSPRDTNTDTQYF.

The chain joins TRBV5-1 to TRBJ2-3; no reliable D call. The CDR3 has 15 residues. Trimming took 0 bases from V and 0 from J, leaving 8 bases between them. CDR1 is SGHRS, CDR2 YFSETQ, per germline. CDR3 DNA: TGCGCCAGCAGCTTGGGAGTTACTAGCACAGATACGCAGTATTTT. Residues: CASSLGVTSTDTQYF.

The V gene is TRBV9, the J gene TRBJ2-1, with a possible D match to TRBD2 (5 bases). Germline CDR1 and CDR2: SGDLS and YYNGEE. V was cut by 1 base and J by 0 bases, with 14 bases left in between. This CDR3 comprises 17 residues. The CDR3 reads CASSVSRIGVSYNEQFF. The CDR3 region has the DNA TGTGCCAGCAGCGTATCTCGCATCGGGGTCTCCTACAATGAGCAGTTCTTC. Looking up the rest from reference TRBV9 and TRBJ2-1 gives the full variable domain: DSGVTQTPKHLITATGQRVTLRCSPRSGDLSVYWYQQSLDQGLQFLIQYYNGEERAKGNILERFSAQQFPDLHSELNLSSLELGDSALYFCASSVSRIGVSYNEQFFGPGTRLTVL.

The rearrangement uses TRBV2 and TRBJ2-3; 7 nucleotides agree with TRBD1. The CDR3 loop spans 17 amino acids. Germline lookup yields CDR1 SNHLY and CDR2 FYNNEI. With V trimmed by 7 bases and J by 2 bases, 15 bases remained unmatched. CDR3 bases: TGTGCCAGCAACGAAGACGGGACAGAGACCCCCACAGATACGCAGTATTTT. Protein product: CASNEDGTETPTDTQYF.

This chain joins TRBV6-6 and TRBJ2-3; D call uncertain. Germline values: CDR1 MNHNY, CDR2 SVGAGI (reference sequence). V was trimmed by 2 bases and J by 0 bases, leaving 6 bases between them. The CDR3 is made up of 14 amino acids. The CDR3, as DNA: TGTGCCAGCAGTTACCTTTCTAGCACAGATACGCAGTATTTT. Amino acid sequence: CASSYLSSTDTQYF.

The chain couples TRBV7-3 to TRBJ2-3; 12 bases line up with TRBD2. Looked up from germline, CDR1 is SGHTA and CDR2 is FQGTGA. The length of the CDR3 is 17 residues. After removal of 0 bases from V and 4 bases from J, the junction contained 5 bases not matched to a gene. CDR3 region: CASSLTTSGGRPDTQYF. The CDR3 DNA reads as TGTGCCAGCAGCTTAACTACTAGCGGGGGGAGGCCAGATACGCAGTATTTT.

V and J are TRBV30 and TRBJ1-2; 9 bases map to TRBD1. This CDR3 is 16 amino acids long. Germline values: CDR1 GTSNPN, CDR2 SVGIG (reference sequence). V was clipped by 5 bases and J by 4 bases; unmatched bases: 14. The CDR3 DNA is TGTGCCTGGCGTCTCCCCGGACAGGGGTTGAGCTATGGCTACACCTTC. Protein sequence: CAWRLPGQGLSYGYTF.

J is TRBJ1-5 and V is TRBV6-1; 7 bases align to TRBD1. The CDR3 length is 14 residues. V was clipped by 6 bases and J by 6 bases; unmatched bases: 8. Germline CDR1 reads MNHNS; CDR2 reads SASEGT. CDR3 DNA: TGTGCCAGCAGCCCACAGGGGACGGGTCAGCCCCAGCATTTT. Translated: CASSPQGTGQPQHF.

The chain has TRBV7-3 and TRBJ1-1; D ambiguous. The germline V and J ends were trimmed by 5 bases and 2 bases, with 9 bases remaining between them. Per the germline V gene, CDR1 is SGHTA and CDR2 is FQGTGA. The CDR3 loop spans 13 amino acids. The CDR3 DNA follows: TGTGCCAGCAGCCGTTCGGTCAACACTGAAGCTTTCTTT. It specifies CASSRSVNTEAFF.

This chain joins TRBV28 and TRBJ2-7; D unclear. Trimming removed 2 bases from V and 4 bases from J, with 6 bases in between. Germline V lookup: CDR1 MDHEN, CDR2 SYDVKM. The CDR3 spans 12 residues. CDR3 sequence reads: CASSLALYEQYF. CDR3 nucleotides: TGTGCCAGCAGTTTAGCTCTATACGAGCAGTACTTC.

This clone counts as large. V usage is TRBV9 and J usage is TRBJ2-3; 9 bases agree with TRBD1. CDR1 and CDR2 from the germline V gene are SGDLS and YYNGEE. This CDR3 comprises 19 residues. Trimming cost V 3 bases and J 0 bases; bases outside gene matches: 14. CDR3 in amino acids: CASSDGGMTGGPSTDTQYF. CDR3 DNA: TGTGCCAGCAGCGACGGGGGGATGACAGGGGGACCTAGCACAGATACGCAGTATTTT. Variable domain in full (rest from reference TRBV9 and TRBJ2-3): DSGVTQTPKHLITATGQRVTLRCSPRSGDLSVYWYQQSLDQGLQFLIQYYNGEERAKGNILERFSAQQFPDLHSELNLSSLELGDSALYFCASSDGGMTGGPSTDTQYFGPGTRLTVL.

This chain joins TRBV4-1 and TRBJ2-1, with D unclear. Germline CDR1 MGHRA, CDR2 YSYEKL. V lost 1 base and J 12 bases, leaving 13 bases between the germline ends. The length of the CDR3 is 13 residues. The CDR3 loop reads CASSQVLGLPQFF. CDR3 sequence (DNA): TGCGCCAGCAGCCAAGTGTTGGGCCTACCGCAGTTCTTC.

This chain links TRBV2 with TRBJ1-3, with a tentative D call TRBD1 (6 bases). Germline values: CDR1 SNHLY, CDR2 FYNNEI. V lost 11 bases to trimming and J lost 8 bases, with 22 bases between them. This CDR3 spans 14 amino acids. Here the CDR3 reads CAVTTGKKGDTIYF. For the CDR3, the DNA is TGTGCCGTAACCACAGGGAAGAAAGGAGACACCATATATTTT.

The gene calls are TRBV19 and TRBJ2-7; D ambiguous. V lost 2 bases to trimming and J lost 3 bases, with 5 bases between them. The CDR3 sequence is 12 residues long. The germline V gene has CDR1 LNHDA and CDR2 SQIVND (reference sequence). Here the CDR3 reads CASSIPGYEQYF. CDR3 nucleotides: TGTGCCAGTAGTATACCAGGCTACGAGCAGTACTTC.

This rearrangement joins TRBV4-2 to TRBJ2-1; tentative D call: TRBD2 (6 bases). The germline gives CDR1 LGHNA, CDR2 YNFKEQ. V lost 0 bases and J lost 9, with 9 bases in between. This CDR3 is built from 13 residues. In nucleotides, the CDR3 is TGTGCCAGCAGCCAAGATATCGGGGGTGAGCAGTTCTTC. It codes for CASSQDIGGEQFF.

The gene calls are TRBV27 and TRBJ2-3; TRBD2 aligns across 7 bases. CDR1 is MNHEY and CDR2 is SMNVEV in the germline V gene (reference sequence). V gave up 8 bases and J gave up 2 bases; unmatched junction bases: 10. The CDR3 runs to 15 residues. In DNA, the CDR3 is TGTGCCAGCCGTTACGCGGGGGTCTACACAGATACGCAGTATTTT. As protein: CASRYAGVYTDTQYF.

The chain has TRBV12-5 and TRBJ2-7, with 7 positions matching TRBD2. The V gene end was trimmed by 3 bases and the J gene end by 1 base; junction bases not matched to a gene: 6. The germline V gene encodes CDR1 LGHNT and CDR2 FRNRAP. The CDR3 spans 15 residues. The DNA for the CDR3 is TGTGCTAGTGGTTTAGCGGGGCCCCGATCCTACGAGCAGTACTTC. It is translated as CASGLAGPRSYEQYF.

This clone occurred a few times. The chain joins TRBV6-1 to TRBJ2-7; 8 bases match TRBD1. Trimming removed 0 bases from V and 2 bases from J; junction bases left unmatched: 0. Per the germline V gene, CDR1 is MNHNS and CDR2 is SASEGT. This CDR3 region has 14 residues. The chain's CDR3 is CASSEAQGAYEQYF. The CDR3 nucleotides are TGTGCCAGCAGTGAAGCACAGGGGGCCTACGAGCAGTACTTC.